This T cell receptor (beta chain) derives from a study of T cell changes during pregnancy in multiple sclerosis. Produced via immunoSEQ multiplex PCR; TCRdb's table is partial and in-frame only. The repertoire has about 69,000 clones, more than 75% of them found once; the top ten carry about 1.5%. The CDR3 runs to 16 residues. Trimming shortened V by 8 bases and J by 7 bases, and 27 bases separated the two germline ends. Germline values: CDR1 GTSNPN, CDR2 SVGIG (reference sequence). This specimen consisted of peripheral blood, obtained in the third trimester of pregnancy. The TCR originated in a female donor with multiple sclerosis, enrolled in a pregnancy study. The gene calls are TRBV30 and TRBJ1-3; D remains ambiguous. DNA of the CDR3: TGTGCCGAACAACACCGGACGTCGAAGAGGGTGAACACCATATATTTT. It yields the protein CAEQHRTSKRVNTIYF. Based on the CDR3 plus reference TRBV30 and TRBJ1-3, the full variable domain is SQTIHQWPATLVQPVGSPLSLECTVEGTSNPNLYWYRQAAGRGLQLLFYSVGIGQISSEVPQNLSASRPQDRQFILSSKKLLLSDSGFYLCAEQHRTSKRVNTIYFGEGSWLTVV.